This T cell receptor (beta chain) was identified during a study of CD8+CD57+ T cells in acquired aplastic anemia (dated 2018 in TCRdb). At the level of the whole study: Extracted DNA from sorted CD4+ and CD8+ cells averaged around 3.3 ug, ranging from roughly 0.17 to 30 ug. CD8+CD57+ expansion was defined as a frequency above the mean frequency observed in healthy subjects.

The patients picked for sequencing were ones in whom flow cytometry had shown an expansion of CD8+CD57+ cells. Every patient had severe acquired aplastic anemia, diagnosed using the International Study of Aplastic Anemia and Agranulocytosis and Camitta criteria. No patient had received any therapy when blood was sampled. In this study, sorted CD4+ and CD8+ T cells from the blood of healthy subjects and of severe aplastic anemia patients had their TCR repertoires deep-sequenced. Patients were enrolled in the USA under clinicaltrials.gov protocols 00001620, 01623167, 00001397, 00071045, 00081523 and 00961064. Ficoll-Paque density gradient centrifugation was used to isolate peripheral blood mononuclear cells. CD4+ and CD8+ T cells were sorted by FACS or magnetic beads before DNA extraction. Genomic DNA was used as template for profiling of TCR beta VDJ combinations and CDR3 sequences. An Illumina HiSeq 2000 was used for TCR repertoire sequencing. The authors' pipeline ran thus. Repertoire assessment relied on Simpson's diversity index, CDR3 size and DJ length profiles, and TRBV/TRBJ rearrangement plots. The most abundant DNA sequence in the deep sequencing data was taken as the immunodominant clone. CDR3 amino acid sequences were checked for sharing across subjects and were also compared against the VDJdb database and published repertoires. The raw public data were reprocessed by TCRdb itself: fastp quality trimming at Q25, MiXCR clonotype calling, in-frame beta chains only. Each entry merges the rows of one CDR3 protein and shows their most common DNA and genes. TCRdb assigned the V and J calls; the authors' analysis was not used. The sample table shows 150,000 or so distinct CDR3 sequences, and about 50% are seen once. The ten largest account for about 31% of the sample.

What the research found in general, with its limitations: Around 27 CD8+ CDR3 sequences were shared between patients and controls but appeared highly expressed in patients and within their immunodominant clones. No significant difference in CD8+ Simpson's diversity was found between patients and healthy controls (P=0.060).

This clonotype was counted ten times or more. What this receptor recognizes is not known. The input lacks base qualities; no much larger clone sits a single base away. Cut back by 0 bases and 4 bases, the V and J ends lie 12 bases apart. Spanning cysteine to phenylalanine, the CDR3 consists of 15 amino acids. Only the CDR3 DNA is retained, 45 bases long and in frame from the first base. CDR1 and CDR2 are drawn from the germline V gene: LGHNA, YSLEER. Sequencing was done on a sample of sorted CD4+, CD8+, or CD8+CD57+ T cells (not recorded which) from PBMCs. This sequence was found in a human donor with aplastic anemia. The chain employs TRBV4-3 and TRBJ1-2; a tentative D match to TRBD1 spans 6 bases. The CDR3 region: CASSQDTGTLYGYTF. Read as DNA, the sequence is TGCGCCAGCAGCCAAGATACTGGGACACTCTATGGCTACACCTTC.